This T cell receptor (beta chain) was obtained from a study of blood T cells in healthy people across ages. Next came a second PCR, run for 7 to 11 cycles, which used a sample-barcoded 5' primer along with a J-beta primer mix. TCRdb itself ran the 5' RACE reads through MiXCR, one entry per CDR3 protein. The sample contains 700,000 to 850,000 distinct CDR3 sequences, around half of which appear only once. Details on this clonotype: Its antigen is unidentified. Germline and junction disagree at one end, which may indicate a read error.

Study-level results: Diversity was estimated from one million T cells, and these estimates were considered underestimates. Long-lived donors had more naive CD4+ cells and higher diversity than aged donors. In the absence of known donor CMV status, changes in expanded clonotypes were possibly confounded.

PBMCs numbering at least 7 million were isolated per sample. CDR3 length equals 15 residues. The germline gives CDR1 DFQATT, CDR2 SNEGSKA (reference sequence). The chain carries TRBV20-1 and TRBJ2-3; 11 bases fit TRBD2. Sequencing was carried out using blood. The receptor was derived from a man older than 75 in good health. The CDR3: CSARGRTSGTDTQYF. The CDR3 DNA reads TGCAGTGCGAGAGGGCGGACTAGCGGGACAGATACGCAGTATTTT.